The rows below give T cell receptor beta chains drawn from one sample of a study of response to subunit inactivated influenza vaccine. TCRdb re-called the RT-PCR reads with MiXCR, one entry per CDR3 protein. Seen here are 650,000 to 800,000 distinct CDR3 sequences, around 14% observed once, and the top ten hold 6.5% to 8.5%. Sample: PBMCs from blood, taken around 15 days before vaccination. The receptors derive from a man over 45 who received an inactivated influenza vaccine. Both conserved end residues are part of each CDR3. Each record gives: J gene, clone size, V gene, D gene, CDR3 DNA, CDR3 protein. The D gene is left open where the match is weak. For some rows the clone size is stated as once, few or many, or as a class when expanded; others skip it.

j_call: TRBJ1-5
clone_size: .
v_call: TRBV20-1
d_call: .
cdr3_nt: TGCAGTGCTGGCGAGTCCAATCAGCCCCAGCATTTT
cdr3_aa: CSAGESNQPQHF

j_call: TRBJ1-3
clone_size: many
v_call: TRBV12-3/TRBV12-4
d_call: .
cdr3_nt: TGTGCCAGCAGTTCCTCGTTGACAGCTGGAAACACCATATATTTT
cdr3_aa: CASSSSLTAGNTIYF

j_call: TRBJ1-1
clone_size: .
v_call: TRBV18
d_call: .
cdr3_nt: TGTGCCAGCTCACCAACAGGGACCCCCACTGAAGCTTTCTTT
cdr3_aa: CASSPTGTPTEAFF

j_call: TRBJ1-5
clone_size: few
v_call: TRBV28
d_call: .
cdr3_nt: TGTGCCAGCAGGCTTAAGGGTTTGAGGTTGGGCAATCAGCCCCAGCATTTT
cdr3_aa: CASRLKGLRLGNQPQHF

j_call: TRBJ2-7
clone_size: .
v_call: TRBV6-5
d_call: .
cdr3_nt: TGTGCCAGCAGTTACTCGCGGAGTCTCCTCGAGCAGTACTTC
cdr3_aa: CASSYSRSLLEQYF

j_call: TRBJ1-4
clone_size: .
v_call: TRBV12-3/TRBV12-4
d_call: TRBD1
cdr3_nt: TGTGCCAGCAGTTCGACAGGGGAGAATGAAAAACTGTTTTTT
cdr3_aa: CASSSTGENEKLFF

j_call: TRBJ1-3
clone_size: .
v_call: TRBV4-3
d_call: .
cdr3_nt: TGCGCCAGCAGCCCCGTCGGGGACGACGTGTCAGGAAACACCATATATTTT
cdr3_aa: CASSPVGDDVSGNTIYF

j_call: TRBJ2-2
clone_size: .
v_call: TRBV18
d_call: .
cdr3_nt: TGTGCCAGCTCCGAGGGACTCCCGGCGAACACCGGGGAGCTGTTTTTT
cdr3_aa: CASSEGLPANTGELFF

j_call: TRBJ2-3
clone_size: .
v_call: TRBV10-3
d_call: TRBD2
cdr3_nt: TGTGCCATCAGTGAACGGCGGGGGGCCGTCACAGATACGCAGTATTTT
cdr3_aa: CAISERRGAVTDTQYF

j_call: TRBJ2-1
clone_size: .
v_call: TRBV4-2
d_call: TRBD2
cdr3_nt: TGTGCCAGCAGCCAACCGGGACTAGCGAATTTAAATGAGCAGTTCTTC
cdr3_aa: CASSQPGLANLNEQFF

j_call: TRBJ2-1
clone_size: .
v_call: TRBV27
d_call: .
cdr3_nt: TGTGCCAGCAGTTTACTGACCGGTGAGCAGTTCTTC
cdr3_aa: CASSLLTGEQFF

j_call: TRBJ1-5
clone_size: .
v_call: TRBV2
d_call: .
cdr3_nt: TGTGCCAGCAGCATCTACGGACTGGCAAATCAGCCCCAGCATTTT
cdr3_aa: CASSIYGLANQPQHF

j_call: TRBJ2-1
clone_size: few
v_call: TRBV2
d_call: .
cdr3_nt: TGTGCCACCAGCTACAATGAGCAGTTCTTC
cdr3_aa: CATSYNEQFF

j_call: TRBJ1-3
clone_size: many
v_call: TRBV20-1
d_call: .
cdr3_nt: TGCAGTGTAAACTCAGGAAACACCATATATTTT
cdr3_aa: CSVNSGNTIYF

j_call: TRBJ2-1
clone_size: .
v_call: TRBV5-1
d_call: .
cdr3_nt: TGCGCCAGCAGCTCACCACTAGTTAATGAGCAGTTCTTC
cdr3_aa: CASSSPLVNEQFF

j_call: TRBJ2-7
clone_size: .
v_call: TRBV5-6
d_call: .
cdr3_nt: TGTGCCAGCAGCTTTGGGTCTGGGGCTGCCTACGAGCAGTACTTC
cdr3_aa: CASSFGSGAAYEQYF

j_call: TRBJ2-5
clone_size: few
v_call: TRBV9
d_call: .
cdr3_nt: TGTGCCAGCAGCGTAGGTGCGACAGGAAGAGAGACCCAGTACTTC
cdr3_aa: CASSVGATGRETQYF

j_call: TRBJ1-1
clone_size: many
v_call: TRBV20-1
d_call: .
cdr3_nt: TGCAGCTCCTCGACGGTTAACACTGAAGCTTTCTTT
cdr3_aa: CSSSTVNTEAFF

j_call: TRBJ2-7
clone_size: few
v_call: TRBV20-1
d_call: .
cdr3_nt: TGCAGTGCTAGAGACAGGGAATCAACCTACGAGCAGTACTTC
cdr3_aa: CSARDRESTYEQYF

j_call: TRBJ2-5
clone_size: few
v_call: TRBV10-3
d_call: .
cdr3_nt: TGTGCCATCAGTGAGGGGGTTCTAGAGACCCAGTACTTC
cdr3_aa: CAISEGVLETQYF

j_call: TRBJ2-3
clone_size: few
v_call: TRBV4-3
d_call: .
cdr3_nt: TGCGCCAGCAGCCAAGAATCCAGGGGAGATACGCAGTATTTT
cdr3_aa: CASSQESRGDTQYF

j_call: TRBJ2-7
clone_size: .
v_call: TRBV7-9
d_call: .
cdr3_nt: TGTGCCAGCGGGGGAGCGACAGTGGGTGGCGAGCAGTACTTC
cdr3_aa: CASGGATVGGEQYF

j_call: TRBJ2-1
clone_size: few
v_call: TRBV29-1
d_call: .
cdr3_nt: TGCAGCGTCTTCAGGGGAAGGGATAACAATGAGCAGTTCTTC
cdr3_aa: CSVFRGRDNNEQFF

j_call: TRBJ2-7
clone_size: few
v_call: TRBV20-1
d_call: .
cdr3_nt: TGCAGTGCCAAGAGGGGCGCTCCGAGCTCCTACGAGCAGTACTTC
cdr3_aa: CSAKRGAPSSYEQYF

j_call: TRBJ2-7
clone_size: once
v_call: TRBV20-1
d_call: .
cdr3_nt: TGCAGTGCTATGGATACAGGGAAATCCTACGAGCAGTACTTC
cdr3_aa: CSAMDTGKSYEQYF

j_call: TRBJ1-2
clone_size: few
v_call: TRBV2
d_call: TRBD1
cdr3_nt: TGTGCCAGCAGTGAAAAGCCGACAGGGGACGGCTACACCTTC
cdr3_aa: CASSEKPTGDGYTF

j_call: TRBJ2-3
clone_size: .
v_call: TRBV20-1
d_call: .
cdr3_nt: TGCAGTGCTAGAGAGTCGGGGCATAGGGCAGATACGCAGTATTTT
cdr3_aa: CSARESGHRADTQYF

j_call: TRBJ2-1
clone_size: many
v_call: TRBV6-2/TRBV6-3
d_call: TRBD2
cdr3_nt: TGTGCCAGCAGTCAGGGACTAGCGGGGATCAGCTCCTACAATGAGCAGTTCTTC
cdr3_aa: CASSQGLAGISSYNEQFF

j_call: TRBJ2-5
clone_size: many
v_call: TRBV7-6
d_call: .
cdr3_nt: TGTGCCAGCAGCTTAGGAGGCTCAAAGACAGAGACCCAGTACTTC
cdr3_aa: CASSLGGSKTETQYF

j_call: TRBJ2-2
clone_size: few
v_call: TRBV12-3/TRBV12-4
d_call: .
cdr3_nt: TGTGCCAGCAGTTTAGCAGCCCGGGGACGGGAGCTGTTTTTT
cdr3_aa: CASSLAARGRELFF

j_call: TRBJ1-3
clone_size: .
v_call: TRBV6-1
d_call: .
cdr3_nt: TGTGCCAGCATCTCAAGACCTCTCGCGCCAGGAAACACCATATATTTT
cdr3_aa: CASISRPLAPGNTIYF

j_call: TRBJ2-1
clone_size: many
v_call: TRBV7-7
d_call: .
cdr3_nt: TGTGCCAGCAGCTTAACTACCTACAATGAGCAGTTCTTC
cdr3_aa: CASSLTTYNEQFF

j_call: TRBJ2-5
clone_size: .
v_call: TRBV5-1
d_call: .
cdr3_nt: TGCGCCAGCAGCTTTGGGTCCGGGACACCCCAAGAGACCCAGTACTTC
cdr3_aa: CASSFGSGTPQETQYF

j_call: TRBJ1-5
clone_size: many
v_call: TRBV20-1
d_call: .
cdr3_nt: TGCAGTGCTAGAGATCTTGCGGGTATGGGCAATCAGCCCCAGCATTTT
cdr3_aa: CSARDLAGMGNQPQHF

j_call: TRBJ2-5
clone_size: .
v_call: TRBV5-5
d_call: .
cdr3_nt: TGTGCCAGCAGCTTGGCCGATCCGGACCGGGAGACCCAGTACTTC
cdr3_aa: CASSLADPDRETQYF

j_call: TRBJ1-6
clone_size: .
v_call: TRBV30
d_call: .
cdr3_nt: TGTGCCTGGAATGAGTATATTAATTCACCCCTCCACTTT
cdr3_aa: CAWNEYINSPLHF

j_call: TRBJ1-1
clone_size: few
v_call: TRBV3-1
d_call: .
cdr3_nt: TGTGCCAGCAGCCCGCCACCGGGACACAGGTTTTATGCTGAAGCTTTCTTT
cdr3_aa: CASSPPPGHRFYAEAFF

j_call: TRBJ2-1
clone_size: few
v_call: TRBV11-2
d_call: TRBD2
cdr3_nt: TGTGCCAGCAGCTTAGGGGGGCTAGCGGGAGGAGGGATCTCCAATGAGCAGTTCTTC
cdr3_aa: CASSLGGLAGGGISNEQFF

j_call: TRBJ2-1
clone_size: .
v_call: TRBV11-1
d_call: TRBD2
cdr3_nt: TGTGCCAGCGGCCAGCCCCTGGTGGCTAGCGGGACTCGCCCCCACAATGAGCAGTTCTTC
cdr3_aa: CASGQPLVASGTRPHNEQFF

j_call: TRBJ2-1
clone_size: .
v_call: TRBV28
d_call: TRBD1
cdr3_nt: TGTGCCAGCAGTTTCGAGGGGGCGCGAAGTCGGTTCTTC
cdr3_aa: CASSFEGARSRFF

j_call: TRBJ2-7
clone_size: .
v_call: TRBV6-2/TRBV6-3
d_call: TRBD1
cdr3_nt: TGTGCCAGCAGTTCCAAATCCGGACAGGGGAGAATGTACGAGCAGTACTTC
cdr3_aa: CASSSKSGQGRMYEQYF

j_call: TRBJ2-7
clone_size: .
v_call: TRBV7-8
d_call: .
cdr3_nt: TGTGCCAGCAGCTTAGAAGGGCCAGTAAACGAGCAGTACTTC
cdr3_aa: CASSLEGPVNEQYF

j_call: TRBJ2-1
clone_size: .
v_call: TRBV28
d_call: .
cdr3_nt: TGTGCCAGCACCCTATTCGGGGGAAACTCCTACAATGAGCAGTTCTTC
cdr3_aa: CASTLFGGNSYNEQFF

j_call: TRBJ2-1
clone_size: many
v_call: TRBV15
d_call: .
cdr3_nt: TGTGCCACCAGCAGACCCAACGGGGAAGATGAGCAGTTCTTC
cdr3_aa: CATSRPNGEDEQFF